This T cell receptor beta chain was identified in a study of blood T cell repertoires in COVID-19. Study-level information: From T cells, B-cell-depleted T cells, or PBMCs came the material, which was cDNA or gDNA.

The CDR3 is 16 amino acids. V dropped 4 bases and J dropped 3 bases, with 16 bases sitting between them. Germline V gene sequence: CDR1 MNHEY, CDR2 SMNVEV (reference sequence). Cohort 3 recovery required two negative PCRs, clearance, or symptom resolution. TCRdb's table, derived via immunoSEQ multiplex PCR, lists solely in-frame clones and lacks some. The data contain about 310,000 clones, roughly 90% of them seen just once; the ten biggest clones take up 8.9%. The sequenced sample was PBMCs or T cells enriched from blood (not recorded which). This TCR was sampled from a woman between 18 and 29 years old who had recovered from COVID-19. The chain uses TRBV27 and TRBJ1-5; a possible D gene is TRBD1 (6 bases). As DNA, the CDR3 is TGTGCCAGCAGTTCCTTACAGGGTATCATCAATCAGCCCCAGCATTTT. Protein product: CASSSLQGIINQPQHF.